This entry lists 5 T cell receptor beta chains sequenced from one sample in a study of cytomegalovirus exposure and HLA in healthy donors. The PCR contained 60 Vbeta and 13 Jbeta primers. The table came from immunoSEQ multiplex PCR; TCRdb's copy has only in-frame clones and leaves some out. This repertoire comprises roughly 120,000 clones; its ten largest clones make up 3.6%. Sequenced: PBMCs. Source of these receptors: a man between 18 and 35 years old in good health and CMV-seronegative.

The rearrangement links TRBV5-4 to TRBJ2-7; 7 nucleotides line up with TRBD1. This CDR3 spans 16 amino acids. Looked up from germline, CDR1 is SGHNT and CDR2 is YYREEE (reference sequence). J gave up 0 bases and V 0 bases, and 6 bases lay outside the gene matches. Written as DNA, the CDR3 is TGTGCCAGCAGCTTGGGGACAGGCTTTAGCTCCTACGAGCAGTACTTC. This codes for CASSLGTGFSSYEQYF.

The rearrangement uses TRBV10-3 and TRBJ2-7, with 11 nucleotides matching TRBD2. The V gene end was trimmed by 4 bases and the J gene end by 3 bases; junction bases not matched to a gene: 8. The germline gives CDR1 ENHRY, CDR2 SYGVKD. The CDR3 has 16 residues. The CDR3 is CAISVTSGSGSYEQYF. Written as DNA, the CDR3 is TGTGCCATCAGTGTAACTAGCGGGAGTGGGAGCTACGAGCAGTACTTC.

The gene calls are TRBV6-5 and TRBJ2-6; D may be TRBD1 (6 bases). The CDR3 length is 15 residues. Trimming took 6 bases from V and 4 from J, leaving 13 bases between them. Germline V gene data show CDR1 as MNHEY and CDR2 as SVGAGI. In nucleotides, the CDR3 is TGTGCCAGCAGCTCAGGGGATTCAGGGGCCAACGTCCTGACTTTC. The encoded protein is CASSSGDSGANVLTF.

Written as DNA, the CDR3 is TGTGCCAGCTCACCACCCGACCAGAGGGGGTATGGCTACACCTTC. Translating gives CASSPPDQRGYGYTF. The chain uses TRBV18 and TRBJ1-2; maybe TRBD1 (6 bases). The V gene's germline CDR1 is KGHSH and CDR2 LQKENI. CDR3 length: 15 amino acids. Trimming cost V 0 bases and J 5 bases, with 13 bases left between them.

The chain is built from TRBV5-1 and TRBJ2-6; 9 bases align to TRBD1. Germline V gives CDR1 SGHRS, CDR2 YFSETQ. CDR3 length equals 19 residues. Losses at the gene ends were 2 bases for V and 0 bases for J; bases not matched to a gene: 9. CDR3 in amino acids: CASSFALGQGLSGANVLTF. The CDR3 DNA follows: TGCGCCAGCAGCTTTGCTTTGGGACAGGGACTCTCTGGGGCCAACGTCCTGACTTTC.